Listed here are 30 T cell receptor beta chains from one sample, sequenced in a study of cytomegalovirus exposure and HLA in healthy donors. PCR employed 60 Vbeta and 13 Jbeta primers. Produced via immunoSEQ multiplex PCR; TCRdb's table is partial and in-frame only. The sample holds tens of thousands of clones; about 80% are singletons and the top ten take about 34%. Sequencing was done on a sample of PBMCs. These receptors came from a man aged 45 to 65 in good health and CMV-seropositive.

The chain has TRBV5-1 and TRBJ2-7, with TRBD1 as a possible D gene (6 bases). The germline CDR1 and CDR2 sequences are SGHRS and YFSETQ. This CDR3 has 15 amino acids. Trimming shortened V by 4 bases and J by 4 bases, and 18 bases separated the two germline ends. CDR3 in DNA: TGCGCCAGCAGCGCTCAAGGGGGTCAGTTATACGAGCAGTACTTC. It specifies CASSAQGGQLYEQYF.

The rearrangement uses TRBV7-2 and TRBJ2-1, with 8 positions matching TRBD2. The J segment lost 6 bases and the V segment lost 2 bases, leaving 6 bases of the junction unmatched. The germline CDR1 and CDR2 sequences are SGHTA and FQGNSA. The CDR3 consists of 15 residues. This CDR3 reads CASSLYPGGVNEQFF. CDR3 nucleotides: TGTGCCAGCAGCTTATACCCGGGAGGGGTCAATGAGCAGTTCTTC.

The CDR3 is CASSISRDRAETQYF. The CDR3 DNA is TGTGCCAGTAGTATCTCTCGGGACAGGGCCGAGACCCAGTACTTC. V and J are TRBV19 and TRBJ2-5; TRBD1 aligns across 9 bases. Germline V gives CDR1 LNHDA, CDR2 SQIVND (reference sequence). The CDR3 totals 15 residues. V gave up 3 bases and J gave up 5 bases; unmatched junction bases: 7.

Notes on this clone: A read error may account for a junction end that differs from germline. The chain links TRBV27 to TRBJ2-6; maybe TRBD1 (6 bases). In germline, CDR1 is MNHEY, CDR2 SMNVEV (reference sequence). This CDR3 is 16 amino acids long. The CDR3 nucleotides are TGTGCCAGCAGGGTACAGGGAAGCTCTGGGGCCAACGGCCTGACTTTC. Protein product: CASRVQGSSGANGLTF.

The rearrangement uses TRBV6-5 and TRBJ2-1, with a weak D call TRBD2 (6 bases). The CDR3 sequence is 14 residues long. Trimming shortened V by 6 bases and J by 6 bases, and 15 bases separated the two germline ends. Germline V gives CDR1 MNHEY, CDR2 SVGAGI. This chain's CDR3 is CASRSPVSGNEQFF. The CDR3, as DNA: TGTGCCAGCAGAAGCCCCGTTAGCGGCAATGAGCAGTTCTTC.

J is TRBJ1-3 and V is TRBV1; the table's D call TRBD1 went unverified against the DNA. TRBV1 is noted as a pseudogene. The length of the CDR3 is 17 residues. The CDR3 region is CTSSQDLSGNSGNTIYF. CDR3 sequence (DNA): TGCACCAGCAGCCAAGATCTCTCAGGCAACTCTGGAAACACCATATATTTT.

Turning to this clone: At one of its ends the junction is not consistent with the germline gene, which may arise from a read error. The chain carries TRBV25-1 and TRBJ2-2; 10 bases agree with TRBD1. Per germline, CDR1 MGHDK and CDR2 SYGVNS. This CDR3 comprises 16 residues. In DNA, the CDR3 is TGTGCCAGCAGCGAATCAGCGGGACAGGGGACCGGGGAGCTGTTTTTT. Protein sequence: CASSESAGQGTGELFF.

Turning to this clone: One junction end disagrees with the germline gene, perhaps due to a read error. The CDR3 DNA is TGTTCCAGCAGCTTCCCCTTAGGGCTAGCGGGAGCTAGCACAGATACGCAGTATTTT. Translating gives CSSSFPLGLAGASTDTQYF. This sequence joins TRBV7-9 and TRBJ2-3; 10 bases are shared with TRBD2. CDR1 is SEHNR and CDR2 is FQNEAQ in the germline V gene (reference sequence). This CDR3 has 19 amino acids.

V and J are TRBV5-4 and TRBJ1-1, with D perhaps matching TRBD1 (5 bases). V lost 2 bases, J lost 1 base, and 6 bases lay in between. This CDR3 has 13 amino acids. From germline, CDR1 is SGHNT and CDR2 YYREEE (reference sequence). CDR3 loop: CASSLRGNTEAFF. CDR3 in DNA: TGTGCCAGCAGCTTAAGGGGGAACACTGAAGCTTTCTTT.

The rearrangement joins TRBV5-1 to TRBJ1-6; D may be TRBD1 (6 bases). The V gene lost 5 bases and the J gene lost 11 bases, with 20 bases spanning the gap. Germline lookup yields CDR1 SGHRS and CDR2 YFSETQ. This CDR3 contains 15 residues. CDR3 coding DNA: TGCGCCAGCAGTAAAAGGGGGGGAAGACACCCACCCCTCCACTTT. Translation gives CASSKRGGRHPPLHF.

The V gene is TRBV4-1, the J gene TRBJ1-1; D gene unclear. V was shortened by 2 bases and J by 4 bases, with 14 bases between the two germline ends. Looked up from germline, CDR1 is MGHRA and CDR2 is YSYEKL. The CDR3 spans 15 residues. Written as DNA, the CDR3 is TGCGCCAGCAGCCAATCGCCGAGTCGTAGCACTGAAGCTTTCTTT. Translated: CASSQSPSRSTEAFF.

The chain is built from TRBV14 and TRBJ2-2; D is perhaps TRBD2 (5 bases). The CDR3 contains 15 residues. Trimming removed 0 bases from V and 4 bases from J, with 9 bases in between. Germline CDR1 SGHDN, CDR2 FVKESK. CDR3 nucleotide sequence: TGTGCCAGCAGCCAAGATTGGGAGCTCACCGGGGAGCTGTTTTTT. Translated: CASSQDWELTGELFF.

CDR3 coding DNA: TGTGCCAGCAGTCTCACAGGGGGCTACGACGAGCAGTACTTC. This sequence encodes CASSLTGGYDEQYF. The V gene is TRBV27, the J gene TRBJ2-7; 9 nucleotides align to TRBD1. V shed 5 bases, J shed 5 bases, and the junction held 7 bases outside the gene matches. CDR3 length equals 14 residues. Looked up from germline, CDR1 is MNHEY and CDR2 is SMNVEV (reference sequence).

The chain uses TRBV19 and TRBJ2-7; no definite D call. The CDR3 sequence is 14 residues long. The ends were cut back, 6 bases at V and 0 bases at J, with 12 bases in the middle. CDR1 and CDR2 from the germline V gene are LNHDA and SQIVND (reference sequence). CDR3 nucleotide sequence: TGTGCCAGTAGCCCCTCCCGCAGCTCCTACGAGCAGTACTTC. As protein: CASSPSRSSYEQYF.

The rearrangement links TRBV7-2 to TRBJ2-1; TRBD2 matches at 7 bases. Germline CDR1 and CDR2: SGHTA and FQGNSA. Trimming cost V 2 bases and J 9 bases; bases outside gene matches: 13. The CDR3 extends over 16 amino acids. CDR3 sequence: CASSLWSGGGGIEQFF. CDR3 DNA sequence: TGTGCCAGCAGCTTATGGTCCGGCGGGGGAGGGATTGAGCAGTTCTTC. The full variable domain, with the rest looked up from reference TRBV7-2 and TRBJ2-1, is GAGVSQSPSNKVTEKGKDVELRCDPISGHTALYWYRQSLGQGLEFLIYFQGNSAPDKSGLPSDRFSAERTGGSVSTLTIQRTQQEDSAVYLCASSLWSGGGGIEQFFGPGTRLTVL.

The chain couples TRBV27 to TRBJ1-1, with 8 bases fitting TRBD1. The CDR3 contains 14 residues. The trim removed 5 bases at V and 4 bases at J, leaving 6 bases unmatched. Germline-derived CDR1 and CDR2 are MNHEY and SMNVEV (reference sequence). The CDR3 reads CASSPGQVLTEAFF. Here the CDR3 DNA reads TGTGCCAGCAGTCCGGGACAGGTCCTCACTGAAGCTTTCTTT.

The rearrangement joins TRBV6-1 to TRBJ1-5; tentatively, D is TRBD1 (6 bases). This CDR3 has 15 residues. V was cut by 7 bases and J by 3 bases, with 16 bases left in between. Germline lookup yields CDR1 MNHNS and CDR2 SASEGT. The CDR3, as DNA: TGTGCCAGCACCAGGGACACGGGTCACAATCAGCCCCAGCATTTT. Its protein is CASTRDTGHNQPQHF.

The CDR3: CASSLGTSTDTQYF. The CDR3 bases are TGTGCCAGCAGCTTGGGGACTAGCACAGATACGCAGTATTTT. This sequence joins TRBV7-3 and TRBJ2-3; the D gene is possibly TRBD2 (6 bases). The germline V gene encodes CDR1 SGHTA and CDR2 FQGTGA. This CDR3 is 14 amino acids long. The V end was cut by 3 bases, the J end by 0 bases, with 7 bases between.

This rearrangement joins TRBV4-3 to TRBJ2-7, with 8 bases lining up with TRBD1. V lost 5 bases, J lost 1 base, and 4 bases stayed unmatched. The CDR3 consists of 14 residues. Germline CDR1 reads LGHNA; CDR2 reads YSLEER. CDR3 loop: CASSGQGSSYEQYF. The CDR3 DNA follows: TGCGCCAGCAGCGGACAGGGTTCATCCTACGAGCAGTACTTC.

The V and J genes are TRBV19 and TRBJ1-1; 10 nucleotides line up with TRBD1. V was pared by 5 bases and J by 3 bases, with 12 bases of the junction left unmatched. This CDR3 has 17 residues. The germline gives CDR1 LNHDA, CDR2 SQIVND (reference sequence). The CDR3 protein is CASSHIAYGQGDTEAFF. The CDR3 DNA follows: TGTGCCAGTAGTCATATCGCCTATGGACAGGGGGACACTGAAGCTTTCTTT.

V gene TRBV18 combines with J gene TRBJ1-2; D gene uncertain. Trimming took 5 bases from V and 1 from J, leaving 26 bases between them. Germline lookup yields CDR1 KGHSH and CDR2 LQKENI. The CDR3 totals 19 residues. CDR3 loop: CASSFVMAQTFSLNYGYTF. The CDR3 DNA follows: TGTGCCAGCTCATTCGTTATGGCCCAGACATTTTCCCTTAACTATGGCTACACCTTC.

V usage is TRBV19 and J usage is TRBJ2-1, with TRBD2 matching 15 bases. The CDR3 sequence is 18 residues long. The germline gives CDR1 LNHDA, CDR2 SQIVND (reference sequence). The trim removed 7 bases at V and 0 bases at J, leaving 7 bases unmatched. The CDR3 bases are TGTGCCAGTACTGGGACTAGCGGGAGGTCCCACTCCTACAATGAGCAGTTCTTC. Protein product: CASTGTSGRSHSYNEQFF.

As DNA, the CDR3 is TGTGCCAGCAGGCCTCGGGTGGGGGCATTGGGGAACACCGGGGAGCTGTTTTTT. Translation: CASRPRVGALGNTGELFF. This rearrangement joins TRBV11-2 to TRBJ2-2; D possibly corresponds to TRBD1 (6 bases). The CDR3 runs to 18 residues. Between the trimmed V and J ends, which lost 6 bases and 1 base, there was a span of 21 bases. CDR1 and CDR2 (germline): SGHAT, FQNNGV.

This clone was observed a single time. J is TRBJ2-1 and V is TRBV4-1, with a weak D call TRBD1 (7 bases). Trimming pared 1 base from V and 4 bases from J, leaving 11 bases between. The germline V gene has CDR1 MGHRA and CDR2 YSYEKL. This CDR3 contains 15 residues. CDR3 protein: CASSQGQGLYNEQFF. CDR3 coding DNA: TGCGCCAGCAGCCAAGGACAGGGACTTTACAATGAGCAGTTCTTC.

CDR3 sequence: CASRGAGAGNEQFF. The CDR3 nucleotides read TGTGCCAGTCGGGGAGCGGGAGCTGGCAATGAGCAGTTCTTC. The chain joins TRBV19 to TRBJ2-1, with TRBD2 matching over 8 bases. Trimming at V came to 8 bases and at J to 6 bases, leaving 9 bases not matched to a gene. Germline-derived CDR1 and CDR2 are LNHDA and SQIVND (reference sequence). The CDR3 runs to 14 residues.

This chain joins TRBV6-5 and TRBJ2-5; 8 bases fit TRBD1. Germline CDR1 reads MNHEY; CDR2 reads SVGAGI. There are 14 residues in the CDR3. J lost 2 bases, V lost 5 bases, and 4 bases had no gene match. CDR3: CASSEGQGQETQYF. In nucleotides, the CDR3 is TGTGCCAGCAGTGAAGGACAGGGACAAGAGACCCAGTACTTC.

V and J are TRBV28 and TRBJ2-2; maybe TRBD1 (6 bases). The CDR3 consists of 13 residues. Trimming cost V 7 bases and J 4 bases, with 10 bases left between them. CDR1 and CDR2 from the germline V gene are MDHEN and SYDVKM. This chain's CDR3 is CASNRVSTGELFF. In DNA form, the CDR3 reads TGTGCCAGCAACAGGGTGAGCACCGGGGAGCTGTTTTTT.

The J gene is TRBJ2-3, the V gene TRBV10-3; 7 bases are a match to TRBD2. The CDR3 covers 14 residues. V trimming: 7 bases; J trimming: 6 bases; junction bases outside the gene matches: 10. Per the germline V gene, CDR1 is ENHRY and CDR2 is SYGVKD. The CDR3 protein is CAIKGERGGDTQYF. DNA for the CDR3: TGTGCCATCAAGGGTGAGCGGGGAGGGGATACGCAGTATTTT.

This clone was counted a few times. The rearrangement uses TRBV29-1 and TRBJ2-3; D is ambiguous. The CDR3 runs 10 residues. Germline CDR1 SQVTM, CDR2 ANQGSEA. The CDR3 here is CTAGTDTQYF. The CDR3 DNA reads as TGCACGGCGGGCACAGATACGCAGTATTTT.

The V and J genes are TRBV6-6 and TRBJ2-7; possible D gene TRBD1, 5 bases. Trimming removed 2 bases from V and 5 bases from J, with 10 bases in between. Germline CDR1 and CDR2: MNHNY and SVGAGI (reference sequence). This CDR3 is 13 amino acids long. The CDR3 nucleotides read TGTGCCAGCAGTTACAGGGGTCACCACGAGCAGTACTTC. This gives the protein CASSYRGHHEQYF.